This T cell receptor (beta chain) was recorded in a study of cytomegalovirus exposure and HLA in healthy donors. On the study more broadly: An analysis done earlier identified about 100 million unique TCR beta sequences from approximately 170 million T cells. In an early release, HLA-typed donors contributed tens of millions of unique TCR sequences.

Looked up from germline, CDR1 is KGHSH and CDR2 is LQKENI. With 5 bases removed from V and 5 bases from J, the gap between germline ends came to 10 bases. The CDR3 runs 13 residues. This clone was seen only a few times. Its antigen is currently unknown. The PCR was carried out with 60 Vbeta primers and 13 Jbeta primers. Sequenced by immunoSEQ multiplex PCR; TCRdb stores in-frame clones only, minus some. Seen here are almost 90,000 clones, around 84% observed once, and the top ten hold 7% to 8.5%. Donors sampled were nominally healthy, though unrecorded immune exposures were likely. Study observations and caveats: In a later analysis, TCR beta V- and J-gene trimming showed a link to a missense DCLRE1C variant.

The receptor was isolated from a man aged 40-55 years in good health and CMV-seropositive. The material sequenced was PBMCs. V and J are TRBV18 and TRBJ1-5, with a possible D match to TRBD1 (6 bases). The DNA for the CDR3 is TGTGCCAGCTCAGTTACAGGGTATCAGCCCCAGCATTTT. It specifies CASSVTGYQPQHF.